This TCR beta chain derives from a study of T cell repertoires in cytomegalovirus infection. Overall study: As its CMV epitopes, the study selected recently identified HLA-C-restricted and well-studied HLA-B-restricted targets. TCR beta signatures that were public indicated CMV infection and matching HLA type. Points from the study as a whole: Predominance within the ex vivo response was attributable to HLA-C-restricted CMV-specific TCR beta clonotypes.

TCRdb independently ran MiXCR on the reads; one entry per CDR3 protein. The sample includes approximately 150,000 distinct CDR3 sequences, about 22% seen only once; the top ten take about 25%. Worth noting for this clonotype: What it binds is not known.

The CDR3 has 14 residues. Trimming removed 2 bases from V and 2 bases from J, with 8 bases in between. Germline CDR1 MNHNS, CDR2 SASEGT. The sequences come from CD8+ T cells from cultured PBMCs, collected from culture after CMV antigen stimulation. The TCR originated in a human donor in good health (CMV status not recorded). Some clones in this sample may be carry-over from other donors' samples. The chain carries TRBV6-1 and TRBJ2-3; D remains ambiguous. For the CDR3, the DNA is TGTGCCAGCAGTGAAACTGCCTTCACAGATACGCAGTATTTT. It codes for CASSETAFTDTQYF.